Below are 21 T cell receptor beta chains sequenced from a single sample in a study of blood T cell repertoires in COVID-19. Clones were sequenced by immunoSEQ multiplex PCR, and TCRdb holds only the in-frame ones, with some missing. The repertoire has about 250,000 clones, 88% of them found once; the top ten carry 3%. The sequencing input was PBMCs or T cells enriched from blood (not recorded which). Receptor source: a woman aged 45-59 years who had recovered from COVID-19.

The chain combines TRBV3-1 (or the pseudogene TRBV3-2) with TRBJ1-5; the D is unclear. Trimming removed 1 base from V and 2 bases from J, with 12 bases in between. Per the germline V gene, CDR1 is LGHDT and CDR2 is YNNKEL (reference sequence). The length of the CDR3 is 16 residues. The CDR3, as DNA: TGTGCCAGCAGCCAAGGGGGAGTGACCGGCAATCAGCCCCAGCATTTT. This translates into CASSQGGVTGNQPQHF.

This chain joins TRBV6-6 and TRBJ2-2; D is possibly TRBD2 (6 bases). With 1 base removed from V and 6 bases from J, the gap between germline ends came to 9 bases. The germline V gene encodes CDR1 MNHNY and CDR2 SVGAGI (reference sequence). This CDR3 contains 14 residues. The CDR3 DNA is TGTGCCAGCAGTTACTTAGCGGATGCCGGGGAGCTGTTTTTT. Protein product: CASSYLADAGELFF.

V and J are TRBV5-6 and TRBJ2-3; 10 bases agree with TRBD2. The germline gives CDR1 SGHDT, CDR2 YYEEEE. With 4 bases clipped from V and 4 bases from J, the junction kept 6 bases outside the gene matches. The CDR3 covers 15 residues. CDR3 bases: TGTGCCAGCAGCACGGCTAGCGGGAGCCCAGATACGCAGTATTTT. As protein: CASSTASGSPDTQYF.

The chain is built from TRBV14 and TRBJ2-1; D is perhaps TRBD2 (6 bases). V lost 0 bases, J lost 7 bases, and 16 bases lay in between. This CDR3 has 16 amino acids. Germline assignment: CDR1 SGHDN and CDR2 FVKESK. The CDR3 sequence is CASSQDYGGRGNEQFF. Written as DNA, the CDR3 is TGTGCCAGCAGCCAAGATTACGGAGGGCGGGGTAATGAGCAGTTCTTC.

V is TRBV28 and J is TRBJ2-7; 11 bases map to TRBD2. Germline V CDR1 and CDR2: MDHEN, SYDVKM. The CDR3 extends over 14 amino acids. V trimming: 5 bases; J trimming: 4 bases; junction bases outside the gene matches: 4. The CDR3 loop reads CASSELAGEYEQYF. CDR3 DNA sequence: TGTGCCAGCAGTGAACTAGCGGGGGAATACGAGCAGTACTTC.

The V gene is TRBV7-8, the J gene TRBJ2-7; 10 nucleotides match TRBD2. Trimming took 7 bases from V and 4 from J; bases not matched to a gene: 7. Germline V gene sequence: CDR1 SGHVS, CDR2 FQNEAQ. This CDR3 is built from 14 residues. Here the CDR3 reads CASTPGLAIYEQYF. CDR3 nucleotides: TGTGCCAGCACCCCGGGACTAGCGATATACGAGCAGTACTTC.

The rearrangement joins TRBV4-3 to TRBJ2-1; 14 bases fit TRBD2. The CDR3 is 15 residues long. Germline V CDR1 and CDR2: LGHNA, YSLEER. J gave up 6 bases and V 3 bases, and 1 base lay outside the gene matches. The CDR3 loop reads CASSQGLAGVNEQFF. CDR3 in DNA: TGCGCCAGCAGCCAGGGACTAGCGGGAGTCAATGAGCAGTTCTTC.

V is TRBV5-6 and J is TRBJ1-5, with TRBD1 identical over 9 bases. From germline, CDR1 is SGHDT and CDR2 YYEEEE. Trimming at V came to 4 bases and at J to 1 base, leaving 3 bases not matched to a gene. The CDR3 is 15 residues long. The CDR3 loop is CASSADRGSNQPQHF. For the CDR3, the DNA is TGTGCCAGCAGCGCAGACAGGGGGAGCAATCAGCCCCAGCATTTT.

The sample holds one count of this clone. The V gene is TRBV19, the J gene TRBJ2-2; D is uncertain. This CDR3 has 15 amino acids. Germline-derived CDR1 and CDR2 are LNHDA and SQIVND (reference sequence). Trimming took 2 bases from V and 5 from J, leaving 12 bases between them. CDR3 nucleotides: TGTGCCAGTAGTATAAGGCAGGTGGATACCGGGGAGCTGTTTTTT. Amino acids: CASSIRQVDTGELFF.

This clone was detected only once. The chain combines TRBV7-3 with TRBJ2-5, with 8 bases aligning to TRBD2. The CDR3 covers 14 residues. The germline CDR1 and CDR2 sequences are SGHTA and FQGTGA. V lost 2 bases and J lost 5; bases outside the gene matches: 4. Here the CDR3 DNA reads TGTGCCAGCAGCTTAGGGGCTAGCGGGGAGACCCAGTACTTC. Amino acids: CASSLGASGETQYF.

The chain carries TRBV20-1 and TRBJ2-7; maybe TRBD1 (5 bases). Trimming pared 3 bases from V and 5 bases from J, leaving 17 bases between. Looked up from germline, CDR1 is DFQATT and CDR2 is SNEGSKA (reference sequence). This CDR3 contains 14 residues. CDR3 amino acids: CSASLGAGKDEQYF. The CDR3 DNA sequence: TGCAGTGCTAGTCTTGGGGCAGGGAAGGACGAGCAGTACTTC.

The chain joins TRBV5-4 to TRBJ2-2; D gene uncertain. The CDR3 is 15 residues long. The V end lost 4 bases, the J end lost 2 bases, and 12 bases lay between the germline ends. In germline, CDR1 is SGHNT, CDR2 YYREEE (reference sequence). The CDR3 here is CASSPPTPNTGELFF. The CDR3 coding sequence is TGTGCCAGCAGCCCTCCGACTCCAAACACCGGGGAGCTGTTTTTT.

V gene TRBV5-4 combines with J gene TRBJ2-5, with D perhaps TRBD1 (5 bases). V was pared by 0 bases and J by 2 bases, with 11 bases between. This CDR3 comprises 15 residues. CDR1 and CDR2 (germline): SGHNT, YYREEE (reference sequence). The chain's CDR3 is CASSLVPGSQETQYF. The CDR3 DNA follows: TGTGCCAGCAGCTTGGTTCCAGGGTCTCAAGAGACCCAGTACTTC.

There are a few counts of this clone. The chain links TRBV19 to TRBJ1-2; TRBD1 matches 11 bases. J lost 3 bases, V lost 5 bases, and 11 bases had no gene match. The CDR3 consists of 17 residues. Germline-derived CDR1 and CDR2 are LNHDA and SQIVND (reference sequence). The CDR3 nucleotides are TGTGCCAGTAGTGAGAGCGGAAGGACAGGGGGCGACTATGGCTACACCTTC. Its protein product is CASSESGRTGGDYGYTF.

The CDR3 loop reads CASLTPGGFYGYTF. In nucleotides, the CDR3 is TGTGCCAGCTTAACTCCAGGGGGCTTTTATGGCTACACCTTC. The V and J genes are TRBV28 and TRBJ1-2, with 8 bases lining up with TRBD1. The CDR3 has 14 amino acids. The V gene end was trimmed by 8 bases and the J gene end by 5 bases; junction bases not matched to a gene: 10. The germline V gene encodes CDR1 MDHEN and CDR2 SYDVKM.

This clone was seen a few times. The genes are TRBV19 and TRBJ2-3; possibly TRBD1 for D (6 bases). Germline V gene sequence: CDR1 LNHDA, CDR2 SQIVND (reference sequence). V gave up 6 bases and J gave up 9 bases, with 13 bases separating them. This CDR3 is 12 amino acids long. CDR3 nucleotide sequence: TGTGCCAGTAGGCAGACAGGACTCACGCAGTATTTT. Its protein is CASRQTGLTQYF.

This sequence joins TRBV5-1 and TRBJ2-5; TRBD2 matches 12 bases. There are 15 residues in the CDR3. Germline CDR1 SGHRS, CDR2 YFSETQ. After removal of 4 bases from V and 2 bases from J, the junction contained 3 bases not matched to a gene. The CDR3 spells CASSRLAGVQETQYF. In DNA, the CDR3 is TGCGCCAGCAGCCGACTAGCGGGGGTACAAGAGACCCAGTACTTC.

V gene TRBV28 combines with J gene TRBJ2-7, with D maybe TRBD2 (7 bases). In germline, CDR1 is MDHEN, CDR2 SYDVKM. This CDR3 is 14 amino acids long. Trimming removed 7 bases from V and 5 bases from J, with 18 bases in between. CDR3 sequence (DNA): TGTGCCAGCACCCTCGGGGGGCGCTTGCACGAGCAGTACTTC. Protein: CASTLGGRLHEQYF.

The genes are TRBV7-8 and TRBJ2-1; 10 positions agree with TRBD2. The CDR3 runs to 16 residues. CDR1 is SGHVS and CDR2 is FQNEAQ in the germline V gene. Trimming cost V 5 bases and J 1 base; bases outside gene matches: 5. CDR3 region: CASSSGRAASYNEQFF. CDR3 nucleotide sequence: TGTGCCAGCAGCAGCGGGAGGGCCGCTTCCTACAATGAGCAGTTCTTC.

This sequence joins TRBV25-1 and TRBJ2-3; TRBD1 aligns across 12 bases. J lost 2 bases, V lost 4 bases, and 10 bases had no gene match. The CDR3 length is 18 residues. CDR1 and CDR2 from the germline V gene are MGHDK and SYGVNS. The CDR3 DNA follows: TGTGCCAGCAGTGGTACCCAGGGACAGGGGGCTAACACAGATACGCAGTATTTT. Translated: CASSGTQGQGANTDTQYF.

This clone was counted only a few times. V is TRBV4-1 and J is TRBJ1-1; the D gene is possibly TRBD1 (5 bases). The CDR3 has 17 residues. Between the trimmed V and J ends, which lost 4 bases and 5 bases, there was a span of 23 bases. Germline V gene lookup returns CDR1 MGHRA and CDR2 YSYEKL. This CDR3 is CASSRTVEGRGGTEAFF. CDR3 nucleotides: TGCGCCAGCAGCCGCACGGTAGAGGGGCGGGGTGGTACTGAAGCTTTCTTT.